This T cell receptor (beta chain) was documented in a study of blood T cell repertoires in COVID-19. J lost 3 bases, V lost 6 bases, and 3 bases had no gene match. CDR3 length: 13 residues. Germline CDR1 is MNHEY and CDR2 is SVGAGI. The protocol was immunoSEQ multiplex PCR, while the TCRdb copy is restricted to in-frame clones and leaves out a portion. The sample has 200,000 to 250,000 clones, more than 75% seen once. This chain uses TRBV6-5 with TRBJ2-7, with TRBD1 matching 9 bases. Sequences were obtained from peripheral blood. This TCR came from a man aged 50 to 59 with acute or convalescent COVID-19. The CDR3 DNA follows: TGTGCCAGCAGGGAGGGACAGGGCTACGAGCAGTACTTC. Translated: CASREGQGYEQYF.